A selection of T cell receptor beta chains follows, all from one sample in a study of T cell changes during pregnancy in multiple sclerosis. Clones were read by immunoSEQ multiplex PCR, and TCRdb kept only the in-frame ones, dropping some. The table records 80,000 or so clones, about 93% of them present only once. The source was peripheral blood, collected in the second trimester of pregnancy. The receptors were gathered from a female donor in good health, enrolled as a control in a pregnancy study. Both conserved end residues are part of each CDR3. D genes are given only for firm matches. Clone size is stated in some rows and not others, as once, few, many or a class when expanded.

v_gene: TRBV6-6; d_gene: -; abundance: -; j_gene: TRBJ1-2; CDR3nt: TGTGCCAGCAGTTCCCCCCCCGACTATGGCTACACCTTC; CDR3aa: CASSSPPDYGYTF
v_gene: TRBV6-5; d_gene: -; abundance: -; j_gene: TRBJ1-1; CDR3nt: TGTGCCAGCAGTTACTCGGGGGGGCTGGAGACTGAAGCTTTCTTT; CDR3aa: CASSYSGGLETEAFF
v_gene: TRBV7-8; d_gene: -; abundance: -; j_gene: TRBJ2-7; CDR3nt: TGTGCCAGCAGCTTAAGGGACATTTACGAGCAGTACTTC; CDR3aa: CASSLRDIYEQYF
v_gene: TRBV11-3; d_gene: TRBD2; abundance: -; j_gene: TRBJ2-1; CDR3nt: TGTGCCAGCAGCCCCGGGACTAGCGAAGGAAATGAGCAGTTCTTC; CDR3aa: CASSPGTSEGNEQFF
v_gene: TRBV28; d_gene: -; abundance: once; j_gene: TRBJ2-7; CDR3nt: TGTGCCAGCAGTTTCGCGTCCCACCTTTCATACGAGCAGTACTTC; CDR3aa: CASSFASHLSYEQYF
v_gene: TRBV25-1; d_gene: -; abundance: -; j_gene: TRBJ2-7; CDR3nt: TGTGCCAGCAGTGATGCGCGTTCTTCTACCTACGAGCAGTACTTC; CDR3aa: CASSDARSSTYEQYF
v_gene: TRBV7-9; d_gene: -; abundance: -; j_gene: TRBJ1-5; CDR3nt: TGTGCCAGCAGCTTCTCGACTGTACATTCGGCCAATCAGCCCCAGCATTTT; CDR3aa: CASSFSTVHSANQPQHF
v_gene: TRBV10-3; d_gene: -; abundance: -; j_gene: TRBJ2-3; CDR3nt: TGTGCCATCAGATCCGGACAAGGGGCAGATACGCAGTATTTT; CDR3aa: CAIRSGQGADTQYF
v_gene: TRBV27; d_gene: TRBD2; abundance: -; j_gene: TRBJ2-1; CDR3nt: TGTGCCAGCAGTACCCGACTAGCGGGCTCCTACAATGAGCAGTTCTTC; CDR3aa: CASSTRLAGSYNEQFF
v_gene: TRBV6-6; d_gene: -; abundance: -; j_gene: TRBJ2-6; CDR3nt: TGTGCCAGCGAGGGTCGGCCAGTCTCTGGGGCCAACGTCCTGACTTTC; CDR3aa: CASEGRPVSGANVLTF
v_gene: TRBV15; d_gene: -; abundance: -; j_gene: TRBJ2-6; CDR3nt: TGTGCCACCAGCAGAGGAGGGAGCGCCCAAGGGGCCAACGTCCTGACTTTC; CDR3aa: CATSRGGSAQGANVLTF
v_gene: TRBV5-6; d_gene: -; abundance: -; j_gene: TRBJ2-7; CDR3nt: TGTGCCAGCAGCACCACAGGGTTGCCCTACGAGCAGTACTTC; CDR3aa: CASSTTGLPYEQYF
v_gene: TRBV9; d_gene: TRBD2; abundance: -; j_gene: TRBJ2-3; CDR3nt: TGTGCCAGCAGCGTAGCCACTAGCGGGAGGGCTGCGACAGATACGCAGTATTTT; CDR3aa: CASSVATSGRAATDTQYF
v_gene: TRBV28; d_gene: TRBD2; abundance: -; j_gene: TRBJ2-5; CDR3nt: TGTGCCAGCAGCCAGGGGGGCGTAGCGGGAGGCGGGGAGACCCAGTACTTC; CDR3aa: CASSQGGVAGGGETQYF
v_gene: TRBV2; d_gene: TRBD2; abundance: -; j_gene: TRBJ2-7; CDR3nt: TGTGCCAGCAGTGTGGAGACTAGCGGGATCGCCTCCTACGAGCAGTACTTC; CDR3aa: CASSVETSGIASYEQYF
v_gene: TRBV6-5; d_gene: TRBD2; abundance: -; j_gene: TRBJ2-1; CDR3nt: TGTGCCAGCACTAGCGGGAGCCCCAATGAGCAGTTCTTC; CDR3aa: CASTSGSPNEQFF
v_gene: TRBV5-1; d_gene: -; abundance: -; j_gene: TRBJ2-3; CDR3nt: TGCGCCAGCAGCTGGCAGGGAACAGATACGCAGTATTTT; CDR3aa: CASSWQGTDTQYF
v_gene: TRBV4-2; d_gene: TRBD2; abundance: -; j_gene: TRBJ2-5; CDR3nt: TGTGCCAGCAGCCAAGAGTGGCTAGCGGGAGAAGAGACCCAGTACTTC; CDR3aa: CASSQEWLAGEETQYF
v_gene: TRBV28; d_gene: -; abundance: once; j_gene: TRBJ1-1; CDR3nt: TGTGCCAGCAGTTTCGACATGAACACTGAAGCTTTCTTT; CDR3aa: CASSFDMNTEAFF
v_gene: TRBV2; d_gene: -; abundance: -; j_gene: TRBJ2-1; CDR3nt: TGTGCCAGCACCCCAATGGGCACTCTACCTGAGCAGTTCTTC; CDR3aa: CASTPMGTLPEQFF
v_gene: TRBV10-3; d_gene: TRBD2; abundance: -; j_gene: TRBJ2-3; CDR3nt: TGTGCCACTAACTCGGGGGGGGCCACAGATACGCAGTATTTT; CDR3aa: CATNSGGATDTQYF
v_gene: TRBV11-1; d_gene: TRBD2; abundance: -; j_gene: TRBJ2-1; CDR3nt: TGTGCCAGCAGCTTTGGGCGGGAGGGCCTCAATGAGCAGTTCTTC; CDR3aa: CASSFGREGLNEQFF
v_gene: TRBV9; d_gene: -; abundance: -; j_gene: TRBJ1-2; CDR3nt: TGTGCCAGCAGCGTGGGGCCTTTTAACTATGGCTACACCTTC; CDR3aa: CASSVGPFNYGYTF
v_gene: TRBV29-1; d_gene: TRBD1; abundance: -; j_gene: TRBJ1-1; CDR3nt: TGCAGCGTGAAAGGGGGCCTCTCGATTAATGGTGAAGCTTTCTTT; CDR3aa: CSVKGGLSINGEAFF
v_gene: TRBV19; d_gene: TRBD2; abundance: once; j_gene: TRBJ2-7; CDR3nt: TGTGCCAGTAGTATAAAAAGCGGGAGCCACTCCTACGAGCAGTACTTC; CDR3aa: CASSIKSGSHSYEQYF